Listed below are T cell receptor beta chains from one sample, sequenced in a study of control samples from healthy donors and cancer patients. Profiling relied on immunoSEQ multiplex PCR, and the TCRdb table lists in-frame clones only, not all of them. The data show 130,000 or so clones, with about 88% seen just once and roughly 3.2% held by the top ten. The sample was blood. The receptors stem from a man aged 50 to 60 in good health. Each CDR3 is given with its conserved first and last residue. The order of the fields is D gene, clone size, V gene, J gene, CDR3 DNA, CDR3 protein. A D gene is named only where the DNA matches it firmly. Some rows have no size entry. The others give once, few or many, or a class for an expanded clone.

d_call: TRBD1; clone_size: .; v_call: TRBV6-1; j_call: TRBJ1-5; cdr3_nt: TGTGCCAGCAGTGAAATGGGGACAGTAAGCAATCAGCCCCAGCATTTT; cdr3_aa: CASSEMGTVSNQPQHF
d_call: TRBD1; clone_size: .; v_call: TRBV2; j_call: TRBJ1-4; cdr3_nt: TGTGCCAGCAGTATGGGACAGGGAAGAGAAAAACTGTTTTTT; cdr3_aa: CASSMGQGREKLFF
d_call: .; clone_size: .; v_call: TRBV11-3; j_call: TRBJ2-1; cdr3_nt: TGTGCCAGCAGTAGACTAGTTACTGAGCAGTTCTTC; cdr3_aa: CASSRLVTEQFF
d_call: .; clone_size: few; v_call: TRBV5-3; j_call: TRBJ2-1; cdr3_nt: TGTGCCAGAAGCTTGTCTCCCTACAATGAGCAGTTCTTC; cdr3_aa: CARSLSPYNEQFF
d_call: .; clone_size: .; v_call: TRBV7-9; j_call: TRBJ2-5; cdr3_nt: TGTGCCAGCAGCTTAGGAGGGGAGAAAGGAGAGACCCAGTACTTC; cdr3_aa: CASSLGGEKGETQYF
d_call: TRBD2; clone_size: few; v_call: TRBV4-2; j_call: TRBJ2-2; cdr3_nt: TGTGCCTGCCAGCCGGGAGGGACGAACACCGGGGAGCTGTTTTTT; cdr3_aa: CACQPGGTNTGELFF
d_call: .; clone_size: .; v_call: TRBV18; j_call: TRBJ2-7; cdr3_nt: TGTGCCAGCTCACCACCAGAGTCACAGCGGCGGTACGAGCAGTACTTC; cdr3_aa: CASSPPESQRRYEQYF
d_call: .; clone_size: .; v_call: TRBV2; j_call: TRBJ1-5; cdr3_nt: TGTGCCAGCAGATCCGATCACGGCGGCAATCAGCCCCAGCATTTT; cdr3_aa: CASRSDHGGNQPQHF
d_call: .; clone_size: .; v_call: TRBV6-5; j_call: TRBJ1-2; cdr3_nt: TGTGCCAGCAGTTACCTCGGGAGGGGCTACACCTTC; cdr3_aa: CASSYLGRGYTF
d_call: .; clone_size: .; v_call: TRBV2; j_call: TRBJ2-2; cdr3_nt: TGTGCCAGCAGTCCTCGGGAATGGATGAACACCGGGGAGCTGTTTTTT; cdr3_aa: CASSPREWMNTGELFF
d_call: .; clone_size: .; v_call: TRBV27; j_call: TRBJ2-7; cdr3_nt: TGTGCGAGCAAAAGGAGCAGGACAGCTATGTACGAGCAGTACTTC; cdr3_aa: CASKRSRTAMYEQYF
d_call: TRBD1; clone_size: .; v_call: TRBV9; j_call: TRBJ1-1; cdr3_nt: TGTGCCAGCAGCGCCCGGGACAGCATGAACACTGAAGCTTTCTTT; cdr3_aa: CASSARDSMNTEAFF
d_call: TRBD1; clone_size: .; v_call: TRBV5-1; j_call: TRBJ2-3; cdr3_nt: TGCGCCAGCAGCTTGGCCGAAGGGGGCTGGGGCACAGATACGCAGTATTTT; cdr3_aa: CASSLAEGGWGTDTQYF
d_call: .; clone_size: .; v_call: TRBV10-2; j_call: TRBJ1-1; cdr3_nt: TGCGCCAGCAGTGACTGGGCGTTGGCTGAAGCTTTCTTT; cdr3_aa: CASSDWALAEAFF
d_call: TRBD1; clone_size: .; v_call: TRBV12-5; j_call: TRBJ1-1; cdr3_nt: TGTGCTAGTGGTTTGAGACAGGGGTCCCTCAACACTGAAGCTTTCTTT; cdr3_aa: CASGLRQGSLNTEAFF
d_call: .; clone_size: .; v_call: TRBV27; j_call: TRBJ1-5; cdr3_nt: TGTGCCAGCAGTTCGAATACAGGGAACCAGCCCCAGCATTTT; cdr3_aa: CASSSNTGNQPQHF
d_call: TRBD1; clone_size: .; v_call: TRBV19; j_call: TRBJ1-4; cdr3_nt: TGTGCCAGTAGTCTGCAGGGGGCTTATGAAAAACTGTTTTTT; cdr3_aa: CASSLQGAYEKLFF
d_call: .; clone_size: .; v_call: TRBV11-3; j_call: TRBJ1-1; cdr3_nt: TGTGCCAGCAGCCCTCGAGGTCGGGACACTGAAGCTTTCTTT; cdr3_aa: CASSPRGRDTEAFF
d_call: TRBD2; clone_size: .; v_call: TRBV2; j_call: TRBJ2-1; cdr3_nt: TGTGCCAGCAGTCTGCGACTAGCGACCGATGAGCAGTTCTTC; cdr3_aa: CASSLRLATDEQFF
d_call: .; clone_size: .; v_call: TRBV28; j_call: TRBJ2-2; cdr3_nt: TGTGCCAGCAGTTCTTACGTGGGCTCAAGACCCCGGCCCGGGGAGCTGTTTTTT; cdr3_aa: CASSSYVGSRPRPGELFF
d_call: .; clone_size: .; v_call: TRBV6-1; j_call: TRBJ1-1; cdr3_nt: TGTGCCAGCAGTGAGTGGGACACGAGGGACACTGAAGCTTTCTTT; cdr3_aa: CASSEWDTRDTEAFF
d_call: TRBD1; clone_size: .; v_call: TRBV18; j_call: TRBJ2-1; cdr3_nt: TGTGCCAGCTCACCACAATGGACAGGGGGCTCCTACAATGAGCAGTTCTTC; cdr3_aa: CASSPQWTGGSYNEQFF
d_call: TRBD1; clone_size: once; v_call: TRBV19; j_call: TRBJ2-7; cdr3_nt: TGTGCCAGTCATCCGGGACAGGGTCCCAACGAGCAGTACTTC; cdr3_aa: CASHPGQGPNEQYF
d_call: TRBD1; clone_size: .; v_call: TRBV10-3; j_call: TRBJ1-2; cdr3_nt: TGTGCCATCAGTGACGGACAGGGGAATGGCTACACCTTC; cdr3_aa: CAISDGQGNGYTF
d_call: .; clone_size: .; v_call: TRBV10-2; j_call: TRBJ1-4; cdr3_nt: TGCGCCAGCAGTCAACCAAATAGGGAAAAACTGTTTTTT; cdr3_aa: CASSQPNREKLFF
d_call: TRBD1; clone_size: .; v_call: TRBV7-7; j_call: TRBJ1-5; cdr3_nt: TGTGCTAGCATCGAACCCACCCCGGGACAGAGCAATCAGCCCCAGCATTTT; cdr3_aa: CASIEPTPGQSNQPQHF